This passage covers 16 T cell receptor beta chains from one sample sequenced in a study of blood T cell repertoires in COVID-19. TCRdb keeps only in-frame clones here, not all; method: immunoSEQ multiplex PCR. The table records approximately 670,000 clones, around 89% of them present only once. Specimen: peripheral blood. The source of these receptors is a woman aged 18-30 years with acute or convalescent COVID-19.

Only one count was recorded for this clone. The chain joins TRBV5-1 to TRBJ2-7, with a weak D call TRBD1 (6 bases). The V end was cut by 0 bases, the J end by 2 bases, with 15 bases between. Germline V lookup: CDR1 SGHRS, CDR2 YFSETQ. The CDR3 loop spans 16 amino acids. In DNA, the CDR3 is TGCGCCAGCAGCTTGGTTTTTGGGACATTGACCTACGAGCAGTACTTC. It codes for CASSLVFGTLTYEQYF.

This CDR3 is CASSIKRQWGEQFF. Written as DNA, the CDR3 is TGTGCCAGTAGTATAAAGAGACAGTGGGGTGAGCAGTTCTTC. V is TRBV19 and J is TRBJ2-1; TRBD1 is a possible D gene (5 bases). The germline V and J ends were trimmed by 2 bases and 9 bases, with 14 bases remaining between them. This CDR3 comprises 14 residues. CDR1 is LNHDA, CDR2 SQIVND, per germline (reference sequence).

The J gene is TRBJ2-7, the V gene TRBV9; a possible D gene is TRBD1 (6 bases). Trimming removed 4 bases at V and 5 bases at J, with 10 bases between. The germline V gene has CDR1 SGDLS and CDR2 YYNGEE. The CDR3 extends over 12 amino acids. CDR3 sequence reads: CASSPQGHEQYF. The DNA of the CDR3 is TGTGCCAGCAGCCCCCAGGGGCACGAGCAGTACTTC.

This chain uses TRBV5-5 with TRBJ1-3; D perhaps matches TRBD1 (5 bases). The germline V and J ends were trimmed by 2 bases and 8 bases, with 14 bases remaining between them. Germline CDR1 reads SGHKS; CDR2 reads YYEKEE (reference sequence). CDR3 length equals 14 residues. The CDR3 protein is CASSLEAGIYTIYF. The CDR3 DNA sequence: TGTGCCAGCAGCTTAGAGGCAGGGATTTACACCATATATTTT.

The chain carries TRBV28 and TRBJ1-3; D is unresolved. The germline CDR1 and CDR2 sequences are MDHEN and SYDVKM. V was shortened by 7 bases and J by 0 bases, with 13 bases between the two germline ends. This CDR3 region has 15 residues. Here the CDR3 reads CASTEGGASGNTIYF. The CDR3, as DNA: TGTGCCAGCACCGAGGGCGGAGCCTCTGGAAACACCATATATTTT.

The chain links TRBV5-1 to TRBJ2-1, with TRBD1 identical over 7 bases. The V gene end was trimmed by 2 bases and the J gene end by 0 bases; junction bases not matched to a gene: 5. CDR1 is SGHRS, CDR2 YFSETQ, per germline. The length of the CDR3 is 16 residues. The CDR3 DNA follows: TGCGCCAGCAGCTTCAGGGGGTCCAGCTCCTACAATGAGCAGTTCTTC. Residues: CASSFRGSSSYNEQFF.

This chain connects TRBV6-1 to TRBJ2-5; tentatively, D is TRBD1 (6 bases). The CDR3 totals 14 residues. The V end was cut by 7 bases, the J end by 3 bases, with 15 bases between. Germline-derived CDR1 and CDR2 are MNHNS and SASEGT. CDR3 nucleotide sequence: TGTGCCAGCATCCCCGCGACAGGAAAAGAGACCCAGTACTTC. Protein sequence: CASIPATGKETQYF.

This rearrangement joins TRBV11-1 to TRBJ2-3; D not resolved. The CDR3 loop spans 13 amino acids. Trimming took 6 bases from V and 5 from J, leaving 12 bases between them. CDR1 and CDR2 (germline): SGHAT, FQDESV (reference sequence). The CDR3 reads CASRSIGGDTQYF. The DNA of the CDR3 is TGTGCCAGCAGGTCCATCGGTGGAGATACGCAGTATTTT.

This chain uses TRBV2 with TRBJ1-5; D is undetermined. This CDR3 contains 16 residues. The germline V and J ends were trimmed by 1 base and 7 bases, with 17 bases remaining between them. Germline CDR1 reads SNHLY; CDR2 reads FYNNEI. The DNA of the CDR3 is TGTGCCAGCAGTGAAGAGGGTCCGATTAGAGGGCAGCCCCAGCATTTT. It specifies CASSEEGPIRGQPQHF.

The chain carries TRBV12-3 or TRBV12-4 and TRBJ2-7, with D possibly TRBD2 on 5 matching bases. V gave up 6 bases and J gave up 5 bases, with 14 bases separating them. The CDR3 spans 13 residues. The CDR3 loop is CASRLGVVHEQYF. Here the CDR3 DNA reads TGTGCCAGCAGACTCGGGGTAGTCCACGAGCAGTACTTC.

Regarding this clone: This same CDR3 is encoded by further DNA sequences in the sample. The V call is TRBV4-3, the J call TRBJ1-1, with D unclear. Trimming removed 1 base from V and 5 bases from J, with 8 bases in between. The CDR3 is 13 residues long. Germline CDR1 reads LGHNA; CDR2 reads YSLEER. CDR3 protein: CASSQGRGTEAFF. As DNA, the CDR3 is TGCGCCAGCAGCCAAGGGAGAGGGACTGAAGCTTTCTTT.

This clone showed up just once. The gene calls are TRBV10-1 and TRBJ2-3, with a possible D match to TRBD2 (5 bases). With 8 bases removed from V and 0 bases from J, the gap between germline ends came to 15 bases. CDR1 is WNHNN, CDR2 SYGVQD, per germline (reference sequence). The CDR3 is 15 amino acids. The CDR3 sequence: CASLKCGPSTDTQYF. The CDR3 region has the DNA TGCGCCAGCCTCAAGTGCGGGCCCAGCACAGATACGCAGTATTTT.

The V and J genes are TRBV7-9 and TRBJ2-5, with TRBD2 identical over 12 bases. Germline loops: CDR1 SEHNR, CDR2 FQNEAQ (reference sequence). This CDR3 has 17 amino acids. V gave up 7 bases and J gave up 4 bases; unmatched junction bases: 13. CDR3: CASIQMESTSGGETQYF. In nucleotides, the CDR3 is TGTGCCAGCATCCAGATGGAGTCGACTAGCGGGGGAGAGACCCAGTACTTC.

The V gene is TRBV7-8, the J gene TRBJ1-1, with D maybe TRBD1 (5 bases). CDR3 length: 14 residues. Germline lookup yields CDR1 SGHVS and CDR2 FQNEAQ. Trimming removed 11 bases from V and 4 bases from J, with 20 bases in between. The CDR3 DNA is TGTGCCTGCAAAGCACCGGGGGGGACCACTGAAGCTTTCTTT. Its protein is CACKAPGGTTEAFF.

The chain uses TRBV5-1 and TRBJ2-7; 7 nucleotides align to TRBD1. The V gene end was trimmed by 8 bases and the J gene end by 4 bases; junction bases not matched to a gene: 9. The germline gives CDR1 SGHRS, CDR2 YFSETQ. This CDR3 spans 13 amino acids. CDR3 sequence: CASPSRGQYEQYF. CDR3 coding DNA: TGCGCCAGTCCGTCCAGGGGACAGTACGAGCAGTACTTC.

The J gene is TRBJ1-3, the V gene TRBV25-1, with 7 bases aligning to TRBD1. The CDR3 totals 18 residues. V gave up 4 bases and J gave up 0 bases; unmatched junction bases: 12. Looked up from germline, CDR1 is MGHDK and CDR2 is SYGVNS. CDR3 DNA sequence: TGTGCCAGCAGTGCCCGAGGGGGACAGCTCAGCTCTGGAAACACCATATATTTT. It yields the protein CASSARGGQLSSGNTIYF. Combining the CDR3 with reference TRBV25-1 and TRBJ1-3 gives the whole variable domain EADIYQTPRYLVIGTGKKITLECSQTMGHDKMYWYQQDPGMELHLIHYSYGVNSTEKGDLSSESTVSRIRTEHFPLTLESARPSHTSQYLCASSARGGQLSSGNTIYFGEGSWLTVV.